This T cell receptor beta chain was obtained from a study of T cell responses to AZD1222 COVID-19 vaccine. Generated by immunoSEQ multiplex PCR, the TCRdb table keeps only in-frame clones and is missing some. The data contain approximately 200,000 clones, 94% of them singletons. As for this clone: Its cognate antigen is unknown.

Whole-study findings and limits: Baseline serostatus was positive in only a handful of AZD1222 recipients. Repertoires were collected only later (after the peak T cell response had occurred).

The germline V gene has CDR1 SGHNT and CDR2 YYREEE (reference sequence). V dropped 2 bases and J dropped 0 bases, with 8 bases sitting between them. The CDR3 is made up of 14 amino acids. The chain employs TRBV5-4 and TRBJ1-1; D is unresolved. The material was peripheral blood, obtained on day 0 of AZD1222 vaccination. This TCR derives from an adult in good health. CDR3 sequence (DNA): TGTGCCAGCAGCTTCGGCAGCCTGAACACTGAAGCTTTCTTT. Translation: CASSFGSLNTEAFF.